Listed below are T cell receptor beta chains from one sample, sequenced in a study of cytomegalovirus exposure and HLA in healthy donors. Data came from immunoSEQ multiplex PCR; TCRdb stores just in-frame clones and leaves some out. The sample carries 40,000 or so clones, roughly 69% recorded once. Sequenced material: PBMCs. The receptors shown here come from a woman aged 25 to 39 in good health and CMV-seronegative. Each CDR3 is given with its conserved first and last residue. Fields, in order: J gene, V gene, CDR3 length, clone size, D gene, CDR3 DNA, CDR3 protein. D genes are given only for firm matches. Only some rows state a clone size, as once, few, many or a class for expanded clones.

TRBJ2-1,TRBV6-1,15,.,TRBD2,TGTGCCAGCAGTTCACTAGCGGGAGCTGTGAGTGAGCAGTTCTTC,CASSSLAGAVSEQFF
TRBJ2-7,TRBV6-4,16,few,.,TGTGCCAGCAGTGACGAGGAGAGGGGGAAGTCCTACGAGCAGTACTTC,CASSDEERGKSYEQYF
TRBJ1-1,TRBV13,14,few,.,TGTGCCAGCAGCTTAGCTGGCGGGAACACTGAAGCTTTCTTT,CASSLAGGNTEAFF
TRBJ1-6,TRBV13,14,.,TRBD1,TGTGCCAGCAGCTCCGGGACAGGGAATTCACCCCTCCACTTT,CASSSGTGNSPLHF
TRBJ2-5,TRBV5-4,16,.,TRBD2,TGTGCCAGCAGCTTGAGGCTAGCGGGGTTCCAAGAGACCCAGTACTTC,CASSLRLAGFQETQYF
TRBJ1-4,TRBV30,13,.,.,TGTGCCTGGAGTTCGGGTTCGGTTGAAAAACTGTTTTTT,CAWSSGSVEKLFF
TRBJ2-5,TRBV27,14,.,.,TGTGCCAGCAGTCTACGTCACGTCCAAGAGACCCAGTACTTC,CASSLRHVQETQYF
TRBJ2-5,TRBV18,15,.,.,TGTGCCAGCTCCGCCGAGAGCGGGCGGCAAGAGACCCAGTACTTC,CASSAESGRQETQYF
TRBJ2-7,TRBV29-1,13,.,TRBD1,TGCAGCGCTACGGGACAGTTTATCTACGAGCAGTACTTC,CSATGQFIYEQYF
TRBJ2-2,TRBV4-2,17,.,TRBD2,TGTGCCAGCAGCCAAGGACTAGCGGGGGGCAGCACCGGGGAGCTGTTTTTT,CASSQGLAGGSTGELFF
TRBJ1-6,TRBV6-6,14,.,.,TGTGCCAGCAGGCCCGACAGTTTTAATTCACCCCTCCACTTT,CASRPDSFNSPLHF
TRBJ2-7,TRBV4-1,14,.,.,TGCGCCAGCAGCCAATCGGACAGCTCCTACGAGCAGTACTTC,CASSQSDSSYEQYF
TRBJ2-1,TRBV18,16,.,TRBD2,TGTGCCAGCTCATTCACTGGGACTAGCGGATACAATGAGCAGTTCTTC,CASSFTGTSGYNEQFF
TRBJ1-1,TRBV6-4,13,.,.,TGTGCCAGCAGTCTTTACATGAACACTGAAGCTTTCTTT,CASSLYMNTEAFF
TRBJ2-2,TRBV25-1,14,.,TRBD1,TGTGCCAGCAGTGGACAGGGCGACACCGGGGAGCTGTTTTTT,CASSGQGDTGELFF
TRBJ1-1,TRBV15,14,.,.,TGTGCCACCAGCAGAGTCAGGGAGAACACTGAAGCTTTCTTT,CATSRVRENTEAFF
TRBJ1-5,TRBV28,16,.,.,TGTGCCAGCAGTTTATTGGGCAGGGCCAGCAATCAGCCCCAGCATTTT,CASSLLGRASNQPQHF
TRBJ1-4,TRBV5-1,14,.,TRBD1,TGCGCCAGCAGCTTGGCAGGGGGAGATGAAAAACTGTTTTTT,CASSLAGGDEKLFF
TRBJ2-7,TRBV5-6,16,once,TRBD2,TGTGCCAGCAGCGTCCTGACTAGCGGGAGGTTCTACGAGCAGTACTTC,CASSVLTSGRFYEQYF
TRBJ1-4,TRBV28,13,.,.,TGTGCCAGCAGTTTGGGGCAGTATGAAAAACTGTTTTTT,CASSLGQYEKLFF
TRBJ2-5,TRBV30,14,.,.,TGTGCCTGGAGTGTGACAAGGGGGGGAGAGACCCAGTACTTC,CAWSVTRGGETQYF
TRBJ1-3,TRBV7-2,16,.,TRBD1,TGTGCCAGCAAGGGACAGGGCACTAACTCTGGAAACACCATATATTTT,CASKGQGTNSGNTIYF
TRBJ2-1,TRBV6-1,15,.,TRBD2,TGTGCCAGCAGTTTCCGGCGGGGGGGAGATAATGAGCAGTTCTTC,CASSFRRGGDNEQFF
TRBJ2-7,TRBV6-1,12,.,.,TGTGCCAGCAGTGAAAGGAGGAGGACCGAAGACTTC,CASSERRRTEDF
TRBJ1-2,TRBV29-1,13,.,TRBD1,TGCAGCGTCAAAGACAGGGAGAACTATGGCTACACCTTC,CSVKDRENYGYTF
TRBJ2-1,TRBV5-4,15,.,TRBD2,TGTGCCAGCAGCTCGGGGGGTACGGATTACAATGAGCAGTTCTTC,CASSSGGTDYNEQFF
TRBJ2-3,TRBV28,14,.,TRBD2,TGTGCCAGCAGTTTAGGCGGGAGTGGAGATACGCAGTATTTT,CASSLGGSGDTQYF
TRBJ1-6,TRBV4-2,15,.,.,TGTGCCAGCAGCCACAAGACAGCTCAGAATTCACCCCTCCACTTT,CASSHKTAQNSPLHF
TRBJ1-3,TRBV19,13,few,.,TGTGCCAGCCGCAGGGTCGGCACGGACACCATATATTTT,CASRRVGTDTIYF
TRBJ2-7,TRBV5-8,15,.,.,TGTGCCAGCAGCCCCTGGACGGGGAACTCCTACGAGCAGTACTTC,CASSPWTGNSYEQYF